This T cell receptor (beta chain) originates from a study of CD4 T cells in relation to SARS-CoV-2 and coronaviruses. Study-wide background: ViraFEST: approximately 10-day antigen culture of PBMCs, then TCR beta CDR3 sequencing.

Before the COVID-19 pandemic, during about 2010-2019, CD4+ T cells were taken from unexposed donors. CD4+ T cells were isolated from the cells after 10 days of culture. Germline values: CDR1 LGHDT, CDR2 YNNKEL (reference sequence). J gave up 4 bases and V 4 bases, and 7 bases lay outside the gene matches. The CDR3 consists of 16 residues. The table came from immunoSEQ multiplex PCR; TCRdb's copy has only in-frame clones and leaves some out. The sample carries some 19,000 clones, 70% to 85% recorded once. To note about this clone: The antigen is undetermined.

This sequence joins TRBV3-1 (or the pseudogene TRBV3-2) and TRBJ1-2, with 12 bases identical to TRBD1. The sample taken for sequencing was CD4+ T cells from PBMCs, cultured in vitro. The clonotype was recovered from a human donor in good health. CDR3 DNA: TGTGCCAGCAGCCTTGCGGGACAGGGGGCTTTCTATGGCTACACCTTC. Amino acids: CASSLAGQGAFYGYTF.